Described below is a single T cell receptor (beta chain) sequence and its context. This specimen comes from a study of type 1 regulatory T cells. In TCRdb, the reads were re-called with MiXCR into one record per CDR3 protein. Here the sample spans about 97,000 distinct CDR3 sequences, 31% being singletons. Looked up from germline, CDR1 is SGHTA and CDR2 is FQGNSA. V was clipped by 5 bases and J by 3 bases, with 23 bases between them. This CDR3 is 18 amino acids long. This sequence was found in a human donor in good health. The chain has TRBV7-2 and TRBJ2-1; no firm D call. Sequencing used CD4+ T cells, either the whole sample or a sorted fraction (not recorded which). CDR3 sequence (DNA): TGTGCCAGCAGCAAAGACCGGAGAACGCGGAAGAACTACAATGAGCAGTTCTTC. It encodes CASSKDRRTRKNYNEQFF.